This T cell receptor (beta chain) came from a study of somatic mutations in cytotoxic T cells in rheumatoid arthritis. On the study more broadly: T-cell populations stained with V beta antibodies were in some cases flow-sorted at nearly 100% purity, including V beta1+ cells that were sequenced for TCRB.

Assay used: immunoSEQ multiplex PCR; TCRdb lists only in-frame clones, some missing. The sample comprises about 33,000 clones, about 84% of which are singletons, and about 3.4% rests with the top ten. Of note for this clone: Antigen specificity is unknown.

Study conclusions and caveats: With age, CD8+ clonality increased in rheumatoid arthritis patients, whereas no such increase appeared in healthy controls. Relative to age-matched healthy controls, rheumatoid arthritis patients did not differ significantly in CD8+ T-cell clonality. About an eighth of the roughly 65 patients had a largest CD8+ clone above 20% of CD8+ cells.

The CDR3 spans 13 residues. V lost 3 bases and J lost 7, with 10 bases in between. Germline lookup yields CDR1 MNHEY and CDR2 SMNVEV (reference sequence). The sequenced material came from CD8+ T cells sorted from blood. The TCR comes from a man aged 40-50 years in good health. This chain connects TRBV27 to TRBJ1-5; D is perhaps TRBD1 (6 bases). DNA of the CDR3: TGTGCCAGCAGTTTGGCAGGGGCCCAGCCCCAGCATTTT. It specifies CASSLAGAQPQHF.